The 18 T cell receptor beta chains reported below all come from one sample, sequenced in a study of molecular identifiers for immune sequencing clone quantification. TCRdb processed the PCR reads anew with MiXCR; each CDR3 protein has one entry. Seen here are about 510,000 distinct CDR3 sequences, about a fifth observed once, and the top ten hold around 0.86%. Sequenced material: naive CD8+ T cells from blood, with Jurkat cell RNA spiked in. Subset reported: FACS-sorted CD8+CD4-CCR7+CD45RA+ naive T cells. The receptors derive from a human donor in good health. Some libraries in this study had Jurkat cell RNA spiked in.

The chain is built from TRBV19 and TRBJ2-5; D is ambiguous. This CDR3 contains 11 residues. Trimming removed 3 bases at V and 4 bases at J, with 3 bases between. Germline V gene sequence: CDR1 LNHDA, CDR2 SQIVND (reference sequence). The DNA for the CDR3 is TGTGCCAGTAGTATGACAGAGACCCAGTACTTC. It is translated as CASSMTETQYF.

In this sample, this clonotype turned up a few times. The chain joins TRBV5-3 to TRBJ2-3; perhaps TRBD1 as D (7 bases). TRBV5-3 is annotated as an ORF whose role is uncertain. This CDR3 has 17 residues. The V end was cut by 0 bases, the J end by 2 bases, with 16 bases between. This chain's CDR3 is CARSLAAGGRVTDTQYF. The CDR3 DNA reads TGTGCCAGAAGCTTGGCAGCAGGGGGGCGAGTCACAGATACGCAGTATTTT.

In regard to this clonotype: This clone may be a read error of a much larger clone one base away. This rearrangement joins TRBV7-6 to TRBJ2-7, with TRBD2 matching 7 bases. This CDR3 is built from 13 residues. Per the germline V gene, CDR1 is SGHVS and CDR2 is FNYEAQ. The CDR3 loop is CASIHEGRDEQHF. CDR3 coding DNA: TGTGCCAGCATCCACGAGGGGAGGGACGAGCAGCACTTC.

With regard to this clonotype: One base away lies a much larger clone, so this may be a sequencing read error. The chain links TRBV20-1 to TRBJ2-7, with 9 bases that match TRBD2. V trimming: 1 base; J trimming: 3 bases; junction bases outside the gene matches: 13. The CDR3 consists of 17 residues. CDR1 and CDR2 from the germline V gene are DFQATT and SNEGSKA (reference sequence). DNA of the CDR3: TGCAGTGCTAGAGGCGAGTGGCGGGAGGGCCTGCGCTACGAGCAGTACTTC. Its protein is CSARGEWREGLRYEQYF.

Points on this clonotype: This sequence may be a read error, since a much larger clone differs from it by one base. This chain uses TRBV20-1 with TRBJ2-3; D could derive from TRBD1 or TRBD2 (6 bases each). The CDR3 loop spans 16 amino acids. Germline V CDR1 and CDR2: DFQATT, SNEGSKA (reference sequence). Trimming pared 3 bases from V and 6 bases from J, leaving 22 bases between. The CDR3 spells CSASFGGRHSTDTQYF. The CDR3 nucleotides are TGCAGTGCTAGCTTCGGGGGCAGACACTCGACCGATACGCAGTATTTT.

The rearrangement joins TRBV20-1 to TRBJ2-7; TRBD2 matches 9 bases. Per the germline V gene, CDR1 is DFQATT and CDR2 is SNEGSKA (reference sequence). The trim removed 6 bases at V and 0 bases at J, leaving 6 bases unmatched. The CDR3 contains 14 residues. For the CDR3, the DNA is TGCAGTGCAATAGGACTAGCGAGCTCCTACGAGCAGTACTTC. It is translated as CSAIGLASSYEQYF.

The chain is built from TRBV19 and TRBJ1-5, with D perhaps TRBD1 (5 bases). The V and J ends lost 3 bases and 0 bases respectively, with 9 bases between them. This CDR3 is 15 amino acids long. Germline CDR1 and CDR2: LNHDA and SQIVND (reference sequence). The CDR3 DNA reads TGTGCCAGTAGTATGACAGCAAATAGCAATCAGCCCCAGCATTTT. Its translation is CASSMTANSNQPQHF.

This clonotype was observed at least ten times. The V and J genes are TRBV4-3 and TRBJ1-2; TRBD1 matches at 8 bases. Germline V gene lookup returns CDR1 LGHNA and CDR2 YSLEER. After removal of 1 base from V and 6 bases from J, the junction contained 7 bases not matched to a gene. The CDR3 totals 15 residues. Here the CDR3 DNA reads TGCGCCAGCAGCCAAGGTCTAGGACAGGGCGATGGCTACACCTTC. It translates to CASSQGLGQGDGYTF.

About this clonotype itself: A much larger clonotype is one base distant, so this may be a read error. This chain joins TRBV6-1 and TRBJ1-1; 9 positions agree with TRBD1. The CDR3 runs to 14 residues. J gave up 1 base and V 5 bases, and 2 bases lay outside the gene matches. Germline CDR1 reads MNHNS; CDR2 reads SASEGT. The CDR3 spells CASSHRGPNTEAFF. CDR3 coding DNA: TGTGCCAGCAGTCACAGGGGGCCGAACACTGAAGCTTTCTTT.

This clonotype was picked up many times. The chain recombines TRBV20-1 with TRBJ2-3, with D possibly being TRBD1 or TRBD2 (5 bases each). The germline V gene has CDR1 DFQATT and CDR2 SNEGSKA (reference sequence). This CDR3 has 13 residues. The V and J ends lost 3 bases and 0 bases respectively, with 7 bases between them. The CDR3 nucleotides read TGCAGTGCTAGCCGGGGCAGCACAGATACGCAGTATTTT. Encoded protein: CSASRGSTDTQYF.

V usage is TRBV7-9 and J usage is TRBJ2-1, with D possibly being TRBD1 (6 bases). The CDR3 extends over 14 amino acids. V shed 11 bases and J shed 3 bases, with 17 bases lying between them. The V gene's germline CDR1 is SEHNR and CDR2 FQNEAQ (reference sequence). The CDR3 reads CAGSGTFDYNEQFF. DNA for the CDR3: TGTGCCGGCTCCGGGACATTCGACTACAATGAGCAGTTCTTC.

CDR3: CASSRIAGGPDGQFF. The CDR3 nucleotides read TGTGCCAGCAGTAGGATAGCGGGGGGGCCCGATGGGCAGTTCTTC. The chain uses TRBV12-3 or TRBV12-4 and TRBJ2-1; TRBD2 aligns across 11 bases. The V and J ends lost 5 bases and 12 bases, in that order; junction bases with no gene match: 12. There are 15 residues in the CDR3.

Notes on this clonotype: Germline and junction disagree at one end, which may indicate a read error. This rearrangement joins TRBV20-1 to TRBJ2-3; the match to TRBD2 covers 9 bases. This CDR3 comprises 15 residues. The germline CDR1 and CDR2 sequences are DFQATT and SNEGSKA (reference sequence). The CDR3 region is CGASATSGSTDTQYF. The CDR3 DNA reads as TGCGGTGCTAGCGCGACTAGCGGATCCACAGATACGCAGTATTTT.

This clonotype was recorded at least ten times. The rearrangement links TRBV18 to TRBJ1-2; D call uncertain. From germline, CDR1 is KGHSH and CDR2 LQKENI. Trimming stripped 3 bases from V and 2 bases from J, with 10 bases between. The CDR3 runs to 14 residues. CDR3 region: CASSPDGTNYGYTF. The CDR3 region has the DNA TGTGCCAGCTCACCCGACGGAACAAACTATGGCTACACCTTC.

This clonotype was observed many times. The rearrangement uses TRBV4-1 and TRBJ2-2; the D is unclear. V was trimmed by 0 bases and J by 1 base, leaving 6 bases between them. This CDR3 is 15 amino acids long. Germline V gene data show CDR1 as MGHRA and CDR2 as YSYEKL. The CDR3 spells CASSQDQLNTGELFF. CDR3 nucleotides: TGCGCCAGCAGCCAAGATCAACTGAACACCGGGGAGCTGTTTTTT.

The CDR3 bases are TGTGCCAGCAGCGTAGAACGGAACTCCTACGAGCAGTACTTC. Translating it yields CASSVERNSYEQYF. This rearrangement joins TRBV9 to TRBJ2-7; no firm D call. The CDR3 loop spans 14 amino acids. Germline V gene lookup returns CDR1 SGDLS and CDR2 YYNGEE. V dropped 0 bases and J dropped 0 bases, with 7 bases sitting between them.

Concerning this clonotype: An end of the junction differs from the germline gene, which may be a read error. CDR3 residues: CASSPGPLSVTF. For the CDR3, the DNA is TGTGCCAGCAGCCCGGGACCCCTATCAGTTACGTTT. V usage is TRBV7-9 and J usage is TRBJ2-3, with D perhaps TRBD1 or TRBD2 (5 bases each). CDR3 length equals 12 residues. Germline V CDR1 and CDR2: SEHNR, FQNEAQ (reference sequence).

This clonotype was seen a few times. V usage is TRBV9 and J usage is TRBJ1-2; 7 nucleotides agree with TRBD1. Germline trimming cut 0 bases from V and 4 bases from J; bases unmatched to any gene: 6. CDR3 length: 15 amino acids. Germline V lookup: CDR1 SGDLS, CDR2 YYNGEE. CDR3 DNA: TGTGCCAGCAGCGTAGATGAGGGGGCCCTCTATGGCTACACCTTC. This gives the protein CASSVDEGALYGYTF.